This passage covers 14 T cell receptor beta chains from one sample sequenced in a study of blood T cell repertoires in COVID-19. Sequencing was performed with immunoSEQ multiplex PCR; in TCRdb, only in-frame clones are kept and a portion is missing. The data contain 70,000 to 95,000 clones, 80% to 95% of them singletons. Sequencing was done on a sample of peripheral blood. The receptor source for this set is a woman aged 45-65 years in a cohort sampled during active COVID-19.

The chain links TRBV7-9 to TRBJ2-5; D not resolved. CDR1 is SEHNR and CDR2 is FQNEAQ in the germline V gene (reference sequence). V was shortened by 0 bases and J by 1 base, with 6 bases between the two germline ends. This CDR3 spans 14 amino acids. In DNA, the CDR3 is TGTGCCAGCAGCTTAGCTTCCATCCAAGAGACCCAGTACTTC. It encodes CASSLASIQETQYF.

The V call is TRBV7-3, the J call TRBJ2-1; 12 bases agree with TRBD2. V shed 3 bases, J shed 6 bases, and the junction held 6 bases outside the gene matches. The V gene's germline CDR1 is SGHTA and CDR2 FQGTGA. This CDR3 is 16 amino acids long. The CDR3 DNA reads TGTGCCAGCAGCTTGGCCTCGGGACTAGCGGGCAATGAGCAGTTCTTC. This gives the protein CASSLASGLAGNEQFF.

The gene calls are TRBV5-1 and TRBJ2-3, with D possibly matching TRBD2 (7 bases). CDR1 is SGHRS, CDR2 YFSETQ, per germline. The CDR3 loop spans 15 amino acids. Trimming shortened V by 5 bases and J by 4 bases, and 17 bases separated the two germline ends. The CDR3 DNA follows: TGCGCCAGCAGACAACTGAGGGGGGGTCCAGATACGCAGTATTTT. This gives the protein CASRQLRGGPDTQYF.

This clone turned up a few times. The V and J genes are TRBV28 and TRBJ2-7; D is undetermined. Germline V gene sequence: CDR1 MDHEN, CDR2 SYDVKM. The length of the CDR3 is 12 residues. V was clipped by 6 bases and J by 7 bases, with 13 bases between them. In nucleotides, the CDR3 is TGTGCCAGCAGCCCCCCCCTTCGGGAGCAGTACTTC. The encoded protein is CASSPPLREQYF.

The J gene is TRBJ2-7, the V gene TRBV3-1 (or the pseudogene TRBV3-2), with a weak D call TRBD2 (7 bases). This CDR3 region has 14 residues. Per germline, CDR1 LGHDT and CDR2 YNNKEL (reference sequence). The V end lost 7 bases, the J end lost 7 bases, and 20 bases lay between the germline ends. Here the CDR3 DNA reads TGTGCCAGCAAAGGGGGGGGCCCGCTCTGGGAGCAGTACTTC. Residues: CASKGGGPLWEQYF.

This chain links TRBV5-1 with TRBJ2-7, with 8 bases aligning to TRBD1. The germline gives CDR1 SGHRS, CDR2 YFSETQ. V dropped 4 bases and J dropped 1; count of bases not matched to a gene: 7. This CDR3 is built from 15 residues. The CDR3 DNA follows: TGCGCCAGCAGCGAACCGGGACAGGCTTCCTACGAGCAGTACTTC. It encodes CASSEPGQASYEQYF. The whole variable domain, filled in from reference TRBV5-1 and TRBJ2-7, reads KAGVTQTPRYLIKTRGQQVTLSCSPISGHRSVSWYQQTPGQGLQFLFEYFSETQRNKGNFPGRFSGRQFSNSRSEMNVSTLELGDSALYLCASSEPGQASYEQYFGPGTRLTVT.

The CDR3 sequence is CASSRPRVLSNQPQHF. As DNA, the CDR3 is TGTGCCAGCAGCCGCCCTCGGGTCCTTAGCAATCAGCCCCAGCATTTT. The chain combines TRBV28 with TRBJ1-5, with D unclear. The V end lost 6 bases, the J end lost 0 bases, and 15 bases lay between the germline ends. The CDR3 is 16 residues long. Germline assignment: CDR1 MDHEN and CDR2 SYDVKM.

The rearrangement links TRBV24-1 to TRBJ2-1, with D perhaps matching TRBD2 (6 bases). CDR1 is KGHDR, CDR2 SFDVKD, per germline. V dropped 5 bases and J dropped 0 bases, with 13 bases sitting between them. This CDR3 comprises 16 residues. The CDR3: CATSGPGTSSYNEQFF. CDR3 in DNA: TGTGCCACCAGTGGTCCAGGGACTTCCTCCTACAATGAGCAGTTCTTC.

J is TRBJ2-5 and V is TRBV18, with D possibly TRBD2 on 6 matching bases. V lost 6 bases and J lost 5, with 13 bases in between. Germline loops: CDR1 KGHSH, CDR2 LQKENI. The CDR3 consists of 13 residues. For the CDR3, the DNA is TGTGCCAGCTCCTACAAGCGGGTCGAGACCCAGTACTTC. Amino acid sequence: CASSYKRVETQYF.

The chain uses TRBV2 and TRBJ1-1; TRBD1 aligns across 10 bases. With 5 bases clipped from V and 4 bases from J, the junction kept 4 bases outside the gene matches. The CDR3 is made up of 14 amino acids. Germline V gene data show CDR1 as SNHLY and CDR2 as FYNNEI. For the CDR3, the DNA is TGTGCCAGCAGTAGGGACAGGGGAGCCACTGAAGCTTTCTTT. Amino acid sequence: CASSRDRGATEAFF.

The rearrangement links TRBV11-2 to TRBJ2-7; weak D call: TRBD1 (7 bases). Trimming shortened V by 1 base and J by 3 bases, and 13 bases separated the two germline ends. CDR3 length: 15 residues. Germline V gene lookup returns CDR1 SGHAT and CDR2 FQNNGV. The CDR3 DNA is TGTGCCAGCAGCTTAGGCGGGACAGACCTCTACGAGCAGTACTTC. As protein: CASSLGGTDLYEQYF.

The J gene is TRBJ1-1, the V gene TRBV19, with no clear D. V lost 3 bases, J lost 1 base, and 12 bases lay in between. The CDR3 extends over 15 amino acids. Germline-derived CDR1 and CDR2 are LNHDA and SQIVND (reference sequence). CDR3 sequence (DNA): TGTGCCAGTAGTATCGGAGGTCATACGAACACTGAAGCTTTCTTT. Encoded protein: CASSIGGHTNTEAFF.

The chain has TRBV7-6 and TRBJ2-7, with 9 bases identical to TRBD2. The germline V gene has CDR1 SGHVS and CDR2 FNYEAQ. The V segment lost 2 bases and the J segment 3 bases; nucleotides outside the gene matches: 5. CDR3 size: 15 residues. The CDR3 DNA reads TGTGCCAGCAGCTTAAAGCGGGGGGCCCACTACGAGCAGTACTTC. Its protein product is CASSLKRGAHYEQYF.

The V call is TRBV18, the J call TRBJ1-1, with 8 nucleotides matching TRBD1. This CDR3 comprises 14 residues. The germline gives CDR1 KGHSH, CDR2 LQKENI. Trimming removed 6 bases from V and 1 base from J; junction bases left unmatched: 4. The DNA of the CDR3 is TGTGCCAGCTCGGCGGACAGGGCGAACACTGAAGCTTTCTTT. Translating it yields CASSADRANTEAFF.